The 15 T cell receptor beta chains below were found in one sample sequenced in a study of graft-versus-host responses after intestinal transplantation. Using immunoSEQ multiplex PCR, the repertoire was profiled, and TCRdb retains in-frame clones only, with some absent. The profile shows roughly 16,000 clones, 38% of them singletons. The researchers put roughly 200,000 CFSE-labeled responder cells into plates with roughly 200,000 irradiated, violet-dye-labeled stimulator cells. Sequenced material: alloreactive CD8+ T cells from a mixed lymphocyte reaction culture, taken before intestinal transplant. The subset is: CFSE-low proliferating T cells sorted from approximately 6-day pre-transplant mixed lymphocyte reaction (GvH or HvG direction). These receptors were obtained from a human patient who received an intestinal transplant.

J is TRBJ1-5 and V is TRBV5-6; possible D gene TRBD1, 5 bases. Trimming removed 0 bases from V and 1 base from J, with 14 bases in between. Germline values: CDR1 SGHDT, CDR2 YYEEEE. The CDR3 covers 17 residues. CDR3 protein: CASSLGRGYRSNQPQHF. In DNA form, the CDR3 reads TGTGCCAGCAGCTTGGGGCGGGGGTACAGGAGCAATCAGCCCCAGCATTTT.

V gene TRBV5-4 combines with J gene TRBJ2-1, with TRBD2 identical over 7 bases. The CDR3 consists of 13 residues. The germline V gene encodes CDR1 SGHNT and CDR2 YYREEE (reference sequence). Trimming removed 4 bases from V and 2 bases from J; junction bases left unmatched: 0. The CDR3: CASSGGAYNEQFF. The CDR3 coding sequence is TGTGCCAGCAGCGGGGGGGCCTACAATGAGCAGTTCTTC.

This chain connects TRBV9 to TRBJ1-2, with D tentatively TRBD1 (6 bases). Trimming pared 0 bases from V and 8 bases from J, leaving 11 bases between. Germline loops: CDR1 SGDLS, CDR2 YYNGEE. The CDR3 length is 13 residues. CDR3 in amino acids: CASSVATGYGYTF. CDR3 nucleotides: TGTGCCAGCAGCGTAGCCACAGGGTACGGCTACACCTTC. Supplemented by reference TRBV9 and TRBJ1-2, the full variable domain reads DSGVTQTPKHLITATGQRVTLRCSPRSGDLSVYWYQQSLDQGLQFLIQYYNGEERAKGNILERFSAQQFPDLHSELNLSSLELGDSALYFCASSVATGYGYTFGSGTRLTVV.

This clone was found a few times. V and J are TRBV18 and TRBJ2-7, with 7 bases that match TRBD1. V shed 6 bases, J shed 2 bases, and the junction held 13 bases outside the gene matches. The CDR3 extends over 16 amino acids. Germline CDR1 reads KGHSH; CDR2 reads LQKENI. CDR3 region: CASSYSGTEPPYEQYF. As DNA, the CDR3 is TGTGCCAGCTCGTATTCCGGGACAGAGCCCCCCTACGAGCAGTACTTC.

The chain carries TRBV5-1 and TRBJ2-1; TRBD2 aligns across 9 bases. The junction had 4 bases not matched to a gene; V was cut back by 5 bases and J by 7 bases. This CDR3 has 13 residues. The germline gives CDR1 SGHRS, CDR2 YFSETQ. CDR3 residues: CASRRTSENEQFF. In DNA, the CDR3 is TGCGCCAGCAGAAGGACTAGCGAGAATGAGCAGTTCTTC. Together with reference TRBV5-1 and TRBJ2-1, the CDR3 gives the full variable domain: KAGVTQTPRYLIKTRGQQVTLSCSPISGHRSVSWYQQTPGQGLQFLFEYFSETQRNKGNFPGRFSGRQFSNSRSEMNVSTLELGDSALYLCASRRTSENEQFFGPGTRLTVL.

In its sample, this clone ranks as medium-sized (0.01 to 0.1%). The chain uses TRBV9 and TRBJ2-1; a weak D match, TRBD2 (5 bases). Germline CDR1 SGDLS, CDR2 YYNGEE. The CDR3 covers 14 residues. V lost 3 bases and J 7 bases, leaving 14 bases between the germline ends. The CDR3 DNA follows: TGTGCCAGCAGCGAAGGAGGACTCGCTAATGAGCAGTTCTTC. It codes for CASSEGGLANEQFF.

In this sample, this clone turned up a few times. This chain joins TRBV4-1 and TRBJ2-5; D perhaps matches TRBD2 (7 bases). Trimming left V 0 bases short and J 0 bases short, with 14 bases between. Per the germline V gene, CDR1 is MGHRA and CDR2 is YSYEKL. This CDR3 comprises 17 residues. DNA for the CDR3: TGCGCCAGCAGCCAAGATCCGCGGGGGACAAACCAAGAGACCCAGTACTTC. Amino acids: CASSQDPRGTNQETQYF.

This clone is classed as medium-sized. V usage is TRBV5-4 and J usage is TRBJ2-7, with D unclear. The CDR3 loop spans 11 amino acids. The germline V gene has CDR1 SGHNT and CDR2 YYREEE (reference sequence). Trimming stripped 3 bases from V and 3 bases from J, with 4 bases between. CDR3 protein: CASSYYYEQYF. The DNA of the CDR3 is TGTGCCAGCAGCTACTACTACGAGCAGTACTTC.

With regard to this clone: A much larger clone is a single base away; this may be a read error. The rearrangement joins TRBV4-2 to TRBJ1-4, with a weak D call TRBD1 (6 bases). Germline assignment: CDR1 LGHNA and CDR2 YNFKEQ. CDR3 size: 16 residues. Trimming left V 5 bases short and J 0 bases short, with 13 bases between. This chain's CDR3 is CASSASHRATNEKLFF. The CDR3 DNA is TGTGCCAGCAGCGCATCCCACAGGGCAACTAATGAAAAACTGTTTTTT.

By sample fraction, this clone is medium-sized. The chain links TRBV19 to TRBJ2-3; perhaps TRBD2 as D (6 bases). CDR3 size: 15 residues. The germline gives CDR1 LNHDA, CDR2 SQIVND (reference sequence). The V end lost 10 bases, the J end lost 3 bases, and 20 bases lay between the germline ends. CDR3 region: CATTLGGSETDTQYF. The CDR3 nucleotides are TGTGCCACCACTCTAGGAGGGAGTGAGACAGATACGCAGTATTTT.

This clone was seen ten or more times. The chain employs TRBV9 and TRBJ1-4, with D possibly TRBD1 on 6 matching bases. Trimming removed 0 bases at V and 7 bases at J, with 10 bases between. CDR3 size: 14 residues. Germline CDR1 and CDR2: SGDLS and YYNGEE. CDR3 DNA sequence: TGTGCCAGCAGCGTAGGGGGGCGGGGTGAAAAACTGTTTTTT. This gives the protein CASSVGGRGEKLFF.

The V gene is TRBV5-1, the J gene TRBJ2-7, with D perhaps matching TRBD1 or TRBD2 (5 bases each). V was cut by 1 base and J by 3 bases, with 11 bases left in between. The CDR3 is made up of 14 amino acids. Germline loops: CDR1 SGHRS, CDR2 YFSETQ. Here the CDR3 reads CASSLIWGNYEQYF. The CDR3 DNA sequence: TGCGCCAGCAGCTTGATTTGGGGGAACTACGAGCAGTACTTC. The full variable domain, rest sourced from reference TRBV5-1 and TRBJ2-7, is KAGVTQTPRYLIKTRGQQVTLSCSPISGHRSVSWYQQTPGQGLQFLFEYFSETQRNKGNFPGRFSGRQFSNSRSEMNVSTLELGDSALYLCASSLIWGNYEQYFGPGTRLTVT.

The genes are TRBV23-1 and TRBJ1-2; no clear D gene. TRBV23-1 counts as an open reading frame of uncertain function. The CDR3 runs to 17 residues. Trimming took off 2 bases at V and 8 bases at J, with 24 bases between the two ends. CDR3 nucleotide sequence: TGCGCCAGCAGTCAAAGTGCAAAACGGATGGGATTGGAGGGCTACACCTTC. Translation: CASSQSAKRMGLEGYTF.

This clone was counted between two and nine times. The chain uses TRBV4-1 and TRBJ2-2; 8 bases fit TRBD2. The V and J ends lost 1 base and 9 bases, in that order; junction bases with no gene match: 13. CDR1 is MGHRA and CDR2 is YSYEKL in the germline V gene. CDR3 length: 17 residues. The CDR3 spells CASSQVFFRLAGRELFF. DNA for the CDR3: TGCGCCAGCAGCCAAGTCTTCTTCCGATTAGCGGGGAGGGAGCTGTTTTTT.

This clone is categorized as medium-sized. The chain has TRBV4-1 and TRBJ1-2, with TRBD1 as a possible D gene (6 bases). The germline V and J ends were trimmed by 4 bases and 10 bases, with 16 bases remaining between them. The CDR3 consists of 13 residues. Looked up from germline, CDR1 is MGHRA and CDR2 is YSYEKL. CDR3 nucleotide sequence: TGCGCCAGCAGCCCCGAGCAGGGGAGCGACTACACCTTC. Amino acid sequence: CASSPEQGSDYTF.